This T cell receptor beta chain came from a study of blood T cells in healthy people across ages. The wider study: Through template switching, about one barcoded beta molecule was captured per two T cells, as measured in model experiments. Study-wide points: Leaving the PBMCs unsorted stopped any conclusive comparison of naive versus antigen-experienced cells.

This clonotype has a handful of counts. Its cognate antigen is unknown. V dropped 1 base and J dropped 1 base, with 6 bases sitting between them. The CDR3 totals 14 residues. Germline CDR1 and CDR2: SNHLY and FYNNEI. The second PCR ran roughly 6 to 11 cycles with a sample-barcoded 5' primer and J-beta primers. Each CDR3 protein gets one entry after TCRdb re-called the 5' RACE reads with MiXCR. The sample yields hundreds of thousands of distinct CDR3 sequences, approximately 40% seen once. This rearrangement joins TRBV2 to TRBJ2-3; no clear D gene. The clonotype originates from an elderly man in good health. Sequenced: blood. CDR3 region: CASSEVLRTDTQYF. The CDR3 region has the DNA TGTGCCAGCAGTGAAGTTCTGCGCACAGATACGCAGTATTTT.